This TCR beta chain is drawn from a study of radiation and T cells in renal cell carcinoma (dated by TCRdb to the early 2020s). Background on the whole study: Samples were obtained from a clinical trial, in which 15 Gy stereotactic body radiation therapy was delivered to primary renal cell carcinomas and nephrectomy was performed 4 weeks later. A total of 50 to 60 samples underwent TCR beta sequencing, made up of roughly 26 tumors and about 27 peripheral blood samples. In the approximately 57 samples combined, some 4,000,000 unique CDR3 nucleotide sequences were found, encoding 2 million to 3 million unique CDR3 amino acid sequences.

Here is what the overall study found, with its caveats: Top tumor clonotypes rose in blood from baseline to 2 weeks post-radiation, then contracted by 4 weeks, suggesting transient expansion of tumor-resident clones. Because the trial had a single-armed design, the trial could not examine how radiation dose or scheduling affected the TCR repertoire. Because pretreatment tumor biopsies were not available, the study could not determine whether clonotypes were already present within the tumor at baseline. Blood repertoire dynamics were not followed beyond 4 weeks after treatment.

Comment on this clone: Its antigen remains undetermined. Per-nucleotide qualities are absent, and no much larger clonotype sits a single base away.

Read against the paper, the sample's time point label means: blood 2 weeks post-SBRT. The treatment or condition tag for this specimen amounts to: 15 Gy SBRT to primary tumor, nephrectomy 4 weeks later. Serial peripheral blood from radiation-treated patients was sampled at baseline, 2 weeks and 4 weeks after SBRT to track tumor-enriched clonotypes. Renal cell carcinoma with clear cell pathology was present in all patients. The QIAamp DNA Blood Mini Kit (Qiagen) was used to prepare genomic DNA for TCR sequencing. Samples were included in the analyses only if all quality control checks were passed. The immunoSEQ kit was used, according to the manufacturer's recommendations, to generate TCR beta libraries from genomic DNA. To prepare libraries, a first multiplex PCR with proprietary primers was run, followed by a second PCR that added unique barcodes, and a bead cleanup was done after each round. Each sample batch included a kit-provided positive control reaction and a negative control reaction. The final libraries were assessed on an Agilent 4200 TapeStation D1000 ScreenTape, pooled by volume, and quantified by qPCR. Sequencing was performed on an Illumina NextSeq500 with a MidOutput 150-cycle cartridge, and 156 Read1 and 15 Index1 cycles were run with kit custom primers. The pooled library was loaded at 0.95 to 1 pM, with a roughly 20% PhiX control spiked in. In the original analysis: The vendor-processed data were analyzed in R, and a clonotype was defined as all T cells that share the same CDR3 nucleotide sequence. For clone abundance analyses, frequencies were normalized to the 10,000 most abundant clones per sample. Public T cell clones, which averaged fewer than five per sample, were excluded before analysis. Tumor-enriched clonotypes and baseline blood-enriched clonotypes were defined as those with an abundance difference of at least 32-fold between compartments. A beta-binomial differential abundance model was applied to find clonotypes that expanded or contracted between blood time points. Similarity between tumor and blood repertoires was quantified using the Baroni-Urbani and Buser coefficient, and groups were compared with two-tailed Wilcoxon tests in R. TCRdb retrieved this table from immuneACCESS and kept in-frame rearrangements only. Not all clones are present; in checked studies, unresolved V genes account for under half, and no reason is known for the remainder. That table furnishes V, J and clone size, whereas the DNA furnished D and trimming. Across this sample there are 150,000 to 180,000 clones, with over 80% seen only once. Of the sample, approximately 12% falls within the top ten clones.

This receptor was taken from a woman aged 45 to 65 with renal cell carcinoma. This specimen was blood, taken from a patient whose treatment included radiotherapy and nephrectomy.

The CDR3 reads as follows: CASSQESTDTQYF. The DNA sequence is given as TGTGCCAGCTCACAAGAGTCCACAGATACGCAGTATTTT. The V and J genes are TRBV18 and TRBJ2-3; no D segment can be confidently identified. Per the germline V gene, KGHSH is the CDR1 and LQKENI is the CDR2. Trimming costs V 4 bases and J 2 bases, and their ends lie 7 bases apart. The CDR3 starts with the cysteine, ends with the phenylalanine, and has 13 residues. Kept here is only the CDR3 DNA, which spans 39 bases and is read in frame from base 1.